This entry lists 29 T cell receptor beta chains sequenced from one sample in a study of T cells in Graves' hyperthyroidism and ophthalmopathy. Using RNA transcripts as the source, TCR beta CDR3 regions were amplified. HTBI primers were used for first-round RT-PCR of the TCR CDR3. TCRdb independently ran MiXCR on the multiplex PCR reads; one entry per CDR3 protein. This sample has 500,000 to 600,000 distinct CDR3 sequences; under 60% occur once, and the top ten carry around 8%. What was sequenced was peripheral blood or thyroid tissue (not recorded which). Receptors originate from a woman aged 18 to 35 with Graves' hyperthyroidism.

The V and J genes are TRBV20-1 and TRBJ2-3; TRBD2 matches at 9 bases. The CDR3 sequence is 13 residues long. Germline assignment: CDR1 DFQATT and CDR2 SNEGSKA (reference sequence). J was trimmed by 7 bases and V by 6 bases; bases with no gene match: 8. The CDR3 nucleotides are TGCAGTGCCAATAGCGGGAGAGGTAATACGCAGTATTTT. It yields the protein CSANSGRGNTQYF.

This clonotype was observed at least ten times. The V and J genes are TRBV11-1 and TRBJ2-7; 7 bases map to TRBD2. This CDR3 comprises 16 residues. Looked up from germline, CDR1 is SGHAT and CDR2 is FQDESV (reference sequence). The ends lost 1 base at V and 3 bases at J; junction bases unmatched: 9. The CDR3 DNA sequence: TGTGCCAGCAGCTTAGGGCCGCGGGAGTTCAGCTACGAGCAGTACTTC. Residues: CASSLGPREFSYEQYF.

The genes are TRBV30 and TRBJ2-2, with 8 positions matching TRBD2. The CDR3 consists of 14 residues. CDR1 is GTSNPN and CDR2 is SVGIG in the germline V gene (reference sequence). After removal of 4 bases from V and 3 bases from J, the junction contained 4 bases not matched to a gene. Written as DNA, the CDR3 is TGTGCCTGGACAAGCGGGAGAGACACCGGGGAGCTGTTTTTT. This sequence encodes CAWTSGRDTGELFF.

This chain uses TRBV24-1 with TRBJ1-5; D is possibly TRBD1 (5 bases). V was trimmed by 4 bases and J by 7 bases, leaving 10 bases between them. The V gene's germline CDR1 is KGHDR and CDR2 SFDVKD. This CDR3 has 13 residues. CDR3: CATSDRDGQPQHF. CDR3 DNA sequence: TGTGCCACCAGTGACCGGGACGGACAGCCCCAGCATTTT.

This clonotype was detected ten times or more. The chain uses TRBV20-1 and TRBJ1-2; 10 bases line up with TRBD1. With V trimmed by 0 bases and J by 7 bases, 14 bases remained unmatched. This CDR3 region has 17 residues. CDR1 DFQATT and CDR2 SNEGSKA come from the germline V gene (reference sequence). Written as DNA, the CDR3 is TGCAGTGCTAGAGATATTGGGGACAGGGGAAGACGTCGTGGCTACACCTTC. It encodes CSARDIGDRGRRRGYTF.

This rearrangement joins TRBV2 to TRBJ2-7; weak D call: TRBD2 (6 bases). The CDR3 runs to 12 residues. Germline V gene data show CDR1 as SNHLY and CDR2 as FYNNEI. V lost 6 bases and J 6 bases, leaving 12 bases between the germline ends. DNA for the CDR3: TGTGCCAGCAGGAGGGAGGTAAGCGAGCAGTACTTC. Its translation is CASRREVSEQYF.

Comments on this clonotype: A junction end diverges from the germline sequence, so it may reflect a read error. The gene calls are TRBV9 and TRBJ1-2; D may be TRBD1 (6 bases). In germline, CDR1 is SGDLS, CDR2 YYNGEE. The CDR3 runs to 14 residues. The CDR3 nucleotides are TGCGCCAGCAGCCATATGGGGGCAGGAAATGGCTACACCTTC. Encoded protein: CASSHMGAGNGYTF.

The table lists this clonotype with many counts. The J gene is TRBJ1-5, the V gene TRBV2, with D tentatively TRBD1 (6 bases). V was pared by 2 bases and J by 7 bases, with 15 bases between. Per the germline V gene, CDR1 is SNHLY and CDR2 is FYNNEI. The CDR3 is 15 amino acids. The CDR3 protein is CASSEQGLGSQPQHF. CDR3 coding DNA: TGTGCCAGCAGTGAACAGGGGTTAGGTTCCCAGCCCCAGCATTTT.

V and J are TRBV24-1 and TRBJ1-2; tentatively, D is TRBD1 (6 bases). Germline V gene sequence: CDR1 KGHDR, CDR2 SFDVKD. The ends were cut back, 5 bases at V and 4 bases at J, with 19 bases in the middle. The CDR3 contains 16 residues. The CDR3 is CATSASSEQGTYGYTF. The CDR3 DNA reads TGTGCCACCAGTGCCAGCAGCGAACAGGGTACCTATGGCTACACCTTC.

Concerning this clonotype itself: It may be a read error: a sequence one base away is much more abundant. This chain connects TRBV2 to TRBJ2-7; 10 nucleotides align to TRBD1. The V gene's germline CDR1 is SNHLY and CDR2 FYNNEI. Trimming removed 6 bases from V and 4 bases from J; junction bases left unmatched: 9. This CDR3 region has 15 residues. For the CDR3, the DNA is TGTGCCAGCAGGTTAACAGGACAGGGGGTGTACGAGCAGTACTTC. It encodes CASRLTGQGVYEQYF. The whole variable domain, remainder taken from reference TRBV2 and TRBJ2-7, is EPEVTQTPSHQVTQMGQEVILRCVPISNHLYFYWYRQILGQKVEFLVSFYNNEISEKSEIFDDQFSVERPDGSNFTLKIRSTKLEDSAMYFCASRLTGQGVYEQYFGPGTRLTVT.

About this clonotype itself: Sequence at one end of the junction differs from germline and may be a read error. In nucleotides, the CDR3 is TGTGCTAGCAGCTTAAGGGACAAGGACGACCAGTACTTC. Translating it yields CASSLRDKDDQYF. This chain uses TRBV7-3 with TRBJ2-7, with D tentatively TRBD1 (6 bases). CDR1 and CDR2 from the germline V gene are SGHTA and FQGTGA. The CDR3 extends over 13 amino acids.

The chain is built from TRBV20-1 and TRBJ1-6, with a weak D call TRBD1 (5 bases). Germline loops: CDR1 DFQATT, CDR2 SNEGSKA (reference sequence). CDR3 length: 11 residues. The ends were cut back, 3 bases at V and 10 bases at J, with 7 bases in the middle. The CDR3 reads CSASGDSPLHF. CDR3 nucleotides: TGCAGTGCTAGCGGGGACTCACCCCTCCACTTT.

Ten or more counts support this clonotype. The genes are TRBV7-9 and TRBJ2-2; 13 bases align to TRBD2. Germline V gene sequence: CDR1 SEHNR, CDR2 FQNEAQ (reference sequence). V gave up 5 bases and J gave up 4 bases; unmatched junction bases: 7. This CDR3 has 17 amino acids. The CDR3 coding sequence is TGTGCCAGCAGCCCCCGGACTAGCGGGAGCCCCACCGGGGAGCTGTTTTTT. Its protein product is CASSPRTSGSPTGELFF.

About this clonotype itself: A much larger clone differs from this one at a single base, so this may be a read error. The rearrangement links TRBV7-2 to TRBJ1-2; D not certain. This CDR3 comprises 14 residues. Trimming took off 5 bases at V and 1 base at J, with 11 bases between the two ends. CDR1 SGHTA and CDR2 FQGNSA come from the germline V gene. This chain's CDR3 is CASSPTPVNYGYTF. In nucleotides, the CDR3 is TGTGCCAGCAGCCCGACACCTGTTAACTATGGCTACACCTTC.

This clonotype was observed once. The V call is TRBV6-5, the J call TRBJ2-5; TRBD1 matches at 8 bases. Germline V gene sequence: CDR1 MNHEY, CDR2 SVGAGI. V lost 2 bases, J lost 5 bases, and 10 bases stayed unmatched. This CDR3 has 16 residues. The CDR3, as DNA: TGTGCCAGCAGTTACGGGTCAGGCAGGGGGCTGGAGACCCAGTACTTC. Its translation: CASSYGSGRGLETQYF.

Here the CDR3 reads CASSGGGSEAFF. CDR3 nucleotides: TGTGCCAGCAGTGGGGGAGGGTCTGAAGCTTTCTTT. The chain couples TRBV2 to TRBJ1-1; D unresolved. V gave up 4 bases and J gave up 6 bases, with 9 bases separating them. There are 12 residues in the CDR3. CDR1 SNHLY and CDR2 FYNNEI come from the germline V gene. Together with reference TRBV2 and TRBJ1-1, the CDR3 gives the full variable domain: EPEVTQTPSHQVTQMGQEVILRCVPISNHLYFYWYRQILGQKVEFLVSFYNNEISEKSEIFDDQFSVERPDGSNFTLKIRSTKLEDSAMYFCASSGGGSEAFFGQGTRLTVV.

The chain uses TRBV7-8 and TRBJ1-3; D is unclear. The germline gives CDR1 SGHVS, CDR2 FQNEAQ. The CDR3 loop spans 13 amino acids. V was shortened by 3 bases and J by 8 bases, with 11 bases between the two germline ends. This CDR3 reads CASSFRDGYTIYF. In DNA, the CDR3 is TGTGCCAGCAGCTTTAGGGATGGCTACACCATATATTTT.

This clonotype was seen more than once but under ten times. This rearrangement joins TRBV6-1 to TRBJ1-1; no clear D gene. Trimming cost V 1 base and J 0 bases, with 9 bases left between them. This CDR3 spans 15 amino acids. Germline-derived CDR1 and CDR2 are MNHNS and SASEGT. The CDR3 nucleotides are TGTGCCAGCAGTGAAGGGGATTACATGAACACTGAAGCTTTCTTT. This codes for CASSEGDYMNTEAFF.

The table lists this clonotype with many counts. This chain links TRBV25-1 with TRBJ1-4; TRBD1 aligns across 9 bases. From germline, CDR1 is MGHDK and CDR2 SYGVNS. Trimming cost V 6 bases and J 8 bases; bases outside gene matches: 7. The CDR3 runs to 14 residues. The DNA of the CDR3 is TGTGCCAGCAGCCCGGGACAGGGAAGCGAAAAACTGTTTTTT. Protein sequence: CASSPGQGSEKLFF.

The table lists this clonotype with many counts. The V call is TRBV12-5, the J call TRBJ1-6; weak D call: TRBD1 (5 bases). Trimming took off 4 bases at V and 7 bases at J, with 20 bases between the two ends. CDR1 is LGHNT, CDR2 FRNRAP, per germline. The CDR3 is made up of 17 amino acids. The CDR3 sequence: CASGSEPGHLPNSPLHF. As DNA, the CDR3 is TGTGCTAGTGGTTCCGAACCAGGGCACCTCCCGAATTCACCCCTCCACTTT.

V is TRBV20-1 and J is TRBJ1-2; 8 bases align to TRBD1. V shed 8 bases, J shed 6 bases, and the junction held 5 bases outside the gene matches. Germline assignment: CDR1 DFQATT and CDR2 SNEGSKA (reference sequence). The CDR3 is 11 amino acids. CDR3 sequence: CSYQTGDGYTF. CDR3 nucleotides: TGCAGTTACCAGACAGGGGATGGCTACACCTTC.

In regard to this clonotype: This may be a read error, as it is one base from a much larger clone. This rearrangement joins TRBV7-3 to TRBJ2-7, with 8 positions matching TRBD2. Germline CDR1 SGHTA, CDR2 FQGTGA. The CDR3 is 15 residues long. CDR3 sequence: CASSQQSRGGYEQYF. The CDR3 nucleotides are TGCGCCAGCAGCCAACAAAGTCGGGGGGGATACGAGCAGTACTTC.

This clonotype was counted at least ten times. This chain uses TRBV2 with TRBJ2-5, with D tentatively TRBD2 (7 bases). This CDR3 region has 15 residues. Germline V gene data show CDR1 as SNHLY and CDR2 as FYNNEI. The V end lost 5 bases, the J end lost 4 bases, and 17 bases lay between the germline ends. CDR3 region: CASSSPPGGRETQYF. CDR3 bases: TGTGCCAGCAGTTCGCCACCGGGGGGCAGAGAGACCCAGTACTTC.

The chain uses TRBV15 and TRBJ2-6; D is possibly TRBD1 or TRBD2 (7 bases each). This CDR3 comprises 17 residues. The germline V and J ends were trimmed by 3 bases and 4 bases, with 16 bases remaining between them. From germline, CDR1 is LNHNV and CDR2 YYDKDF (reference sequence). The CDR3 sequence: CATSSTRGREGANVLTF. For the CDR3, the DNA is TGTGCCACCAGCAGTACCAGGGGGAGGGAAGGGGCCAACGTCCTGACTTTC.

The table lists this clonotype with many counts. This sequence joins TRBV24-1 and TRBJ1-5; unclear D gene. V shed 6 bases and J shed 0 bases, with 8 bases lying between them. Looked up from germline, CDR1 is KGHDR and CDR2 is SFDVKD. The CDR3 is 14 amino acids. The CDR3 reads CATSTDLSNQPQHF. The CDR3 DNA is TGTGCCACCAGTACAGATCTTAGCAATCAGCCCCAGCATTTT.

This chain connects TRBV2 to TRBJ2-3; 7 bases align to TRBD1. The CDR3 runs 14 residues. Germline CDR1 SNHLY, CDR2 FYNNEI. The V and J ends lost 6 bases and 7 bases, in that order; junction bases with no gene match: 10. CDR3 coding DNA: TGTGCCAGCAGACCCGGGACAGTGAGATATACGCAGTATTTT. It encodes CASRPGTVRYTQYF.

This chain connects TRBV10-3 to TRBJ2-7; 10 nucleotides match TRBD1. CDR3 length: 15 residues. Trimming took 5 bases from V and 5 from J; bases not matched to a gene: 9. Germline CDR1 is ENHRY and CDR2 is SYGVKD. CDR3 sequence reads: CAISKTGGPRHEQYF. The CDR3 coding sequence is TGTGCCATCAGTAAGACAGGGGGCCCGCGGCACGAGCAGTACTTC.

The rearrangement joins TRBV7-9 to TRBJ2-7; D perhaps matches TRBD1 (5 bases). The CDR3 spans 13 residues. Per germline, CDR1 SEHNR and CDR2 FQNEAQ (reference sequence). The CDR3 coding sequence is TGTGCTAGAGCGTCACACAGGATCTACGAGCAGTACTTC. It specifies CARASHRIYEQYF. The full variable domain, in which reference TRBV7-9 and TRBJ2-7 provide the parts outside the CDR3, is DTGVSQNPRHKITKRGQNVTFRCDPISEHNRLYWYRQTLGQGPEFLTYFQNEAQLEKSRLLSDRFSAERPKGSFSTLEIQRTEQGDSAMYLCARASHRIYEQYFGPGTRLTVT.

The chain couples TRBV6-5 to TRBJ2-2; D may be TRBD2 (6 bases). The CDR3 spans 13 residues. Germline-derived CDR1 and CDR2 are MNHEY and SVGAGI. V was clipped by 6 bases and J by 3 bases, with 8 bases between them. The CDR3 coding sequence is TGTGCCAGCAGGGAGGGAGACACCGGGGAGCTGTTTTTT. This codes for CASREGDTGELFF.